This paragraph covers one T cell receptor beta chain sequence. The germline V gene encodes CDR1 SNHLY and CDR2 FYNNEI. This CDR3 is built from 14 residues. V lost 2 bases, J lost 2 bases, and 9 bases lay in between. The data stem from a study of CD8+ T cells in alopecia areata. At the level of the study: Patients received oral tofacitinib, 5 to 10 mg twice daily, for moderate-to-severe alopecia areata.

Treatment specified: oral pan-JAK inhibitor, 5-10 mg twice daily. Once RNA had been extracted, it was reverse transcribed into cDNA to act as the sequencing template. Repertoires were generated with immunoSEQ multiplex PCR, while TCRdb's copy carries only in-frame clones and drops some. Among some 200,000 clones listed, 55% to 70% were seen once. The sequence came from a human donor with alopecia areata. Sequenced material: CD4+ T cells sorted from blood, taken at week 24, from a patient treated with tofacitinib. The V gene is TRBV2, the J gene TRBJ2-5; D ambiguous. For the CDR3, the DNA is TGTGCCAGCAGTGAACTCAGTTGGCAAGAGACCCAGTACTTC. Translation gives CASSELSWQETQYF.